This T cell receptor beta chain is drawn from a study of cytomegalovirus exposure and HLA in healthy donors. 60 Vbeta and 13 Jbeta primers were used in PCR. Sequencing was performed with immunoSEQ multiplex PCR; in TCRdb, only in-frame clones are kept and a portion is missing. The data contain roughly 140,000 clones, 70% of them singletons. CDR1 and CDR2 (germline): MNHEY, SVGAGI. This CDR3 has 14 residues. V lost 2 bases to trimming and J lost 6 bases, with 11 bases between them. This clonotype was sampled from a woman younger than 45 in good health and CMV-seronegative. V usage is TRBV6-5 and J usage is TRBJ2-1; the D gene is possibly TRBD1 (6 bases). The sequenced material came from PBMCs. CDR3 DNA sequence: TGTGCCAGCAGTTACCGGGACACCCTCAATGAGCAGTTCTTC. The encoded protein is CASSYRDTLNEQFF.